The rows below give T cell receptor beta chains drawn from one sample of a study of technical replicates of blood from a handful of donors. Sequencing was performed with immunoSEQ multiplex PCR; in TCRdb, only in-frame clones are kept and a portion is missing. Found here are 75,000 to 90,000 clones, approximately 95% of them singletons; the top ten hold 0.34%. Sequenced: T cells isolated from PBMCs. These receptors all stem from a human donor in good health. CDR3s include the opening cysteine and the closing phenylalanine or tryptophan. A D gene is named only where the DNA matches it firmly. Only some rows state a clone size, as once, few, many or a class for expanded clones.

V: TRBV6-1; J: TRBJ1-5; D: .; size: .; DNA: TGTGCCAGCACCGGAACAGGTAGCAATCAGCCCCAGCATTTT; CDR3: CASTGTGSNQPQHF
V: TRBV28; J: TRBJ2-1; D: TRBD1; size: .; DNA: TGTGCCAGCAGTTTATTTGGACAGGTGGAATACAATGAGCAGTTCTTC; CDR3: CASSLFGQVEYNEQFF
V: TRBV9; J: TRBJ1-5; D: TRBD1; size: .; DNA: TGTGCCAGCAGCCCAGGGACAGATAATAGCAATCAGCCCCAGCATTTT; CDR3: CASSPGTDNSNQPQHF
V: TRBV27; J: TRBJ1-1; D: .; size: .; DNA: TGTGCCAGCAGTCGCGGGAATCCCAACACTGAAGCTTTCTTT; CDR3: CASSRGNPNTEAFF
V: TRBV13; J: TRBJ2-7; D: TRBD1; size: .; DNA: TGTGCCAGCAGCTCAGGTATACTCCGGGACAGGGCGTACGAGCAGTACTTC; CDR3: CASSSGILRDRAYEQYF
V: TRBV18; J: TRBJ2-7; D: TRBD2; size: .; DNA: TGTGCCAGCTCACCGACTAGCGGGACATTCGGAATCTCCTACGAGCAGTACTTC; CDR3: CASSPTSGTFGISYEQYF
V: TRBV7-2; J: TRBJ2-7; D: .; size: .; DNA: TGTGCCAGCAGCTTAGACGGAGGGCGCTACGAGCAGTACTTC; CDR3: CASSLDGGRYEQYF
V: TRBV28; J: TRBJ1-1; D: .; size: few; DNA: TGTGCCAGCAGTCCGGATTTAAGGGGTGGAGCTTTCTTT; CDR3: CASSPDLRGGAFF
V: TRBV11-3; J: TRBJ2-7; D: .; size: .; DNA: TGTGCCAGCAGCTTAGAACCAGCGGCTTACGAGCAGTACTTC; CDR3: CASSLEPAAYEQYF
V: TRBV7-9; J: TRBJ1-2; D: TRBD1; size: .; DNA: TGTGCCAGCAGTCAGGGGGTCTATGGCTACACCTTC; CDR3: CASSQGVYGYTF
V: TRBV2; J: TRBJ2-5; D: TRBD1; size: .; DNA: TGTGCCAGCAGTGTGGACAGGGGTTCTATCTCGGAGACCCAGTACTTC; CDR3: CASSVDRGSISETQYF
V: TRBV12-5; J: TRBJ2-7; D: .; size: .; DNA: TGTGCTAGTGGTTTGGTCGTAACAGGCCGCCTCTACGAGCAGTACTTC; CDR3: CASGLVVTGRLYEQYF
V: TRBV4-1; J: TRBJ1-3; D: .; size: .; DNA: TGCGCCAGCAGCCAAGAGGCAGACTCTGGAAACACCATATATTTT; CDR3: CASSQEADSGNTIYF
V: TRBV19; J: TRBJ1-3; D: .; size: .; DNA: TGTGCCAGTAGGTCCAGCTCTGGAAACACCATATATTTT; CDR3: CASRSSSGNTIYF
V: TRBV19; J: TRBJ2-7; D: TRBD1; size: .; DNA: TGTGCCAGTACCTTTGCAGGGGGCGCCCCCCGCGAGCAGTACTTC; CDR3: CASTFAGGAPREQYF
V: TRBV6-5; J: TRBJ1-4; D: .; size: .; DNA: TGTGCCAGCAGTTATCGGAGACAGGCAACTAATGAAAAACTGTTTTTT; CDR3: CASSYRRQATNEKLFF
V: TRBV27; J: TRBJ2-7; D: .; size: .; DNA: TGTGCCAGCAGTTTAGGGGGGATGACGCAGTACTTC; CDR3: CASSLGGMTQYF
V: TRBV7-3; J: TRBJ1-1; D: .; size: .; DNA: TGTGCCAGCGCTTGGGCAGAGAACACTGAAGCTTTCTTT; CDR3: CASAWAENTEAFF
V: TRBV4-3; J: TRBJ1-1; D: TRBD1; size: .; DNA: TGCGCCAGCAGCCCAAGGACAGGGCCCATGAACACTGAAGCTTTCTTT; CDR3: CASSPRTGPMNTEAFF
V: TRBV5-1; J: TRBJ1-2; D: .; size: .; DNA: TGCGCCAGCAGCACGCTCCAGGGAATGGGCTACACCTTC; CDR3: CASSTLQGMGYTF
V: TRBV11-2; J: TRBJ2-3; D: .; size: .; DNA: TGTGCCAGCAGCTTACTGGGCGGGGCTACAGATACGCAGTATTTT; CDR3: CASSLLGGATDTQYF
V: TRBV30; J: TRBJ1-5; D: .; size: .; DNA: TGTGCCTGGGGTCTGACAGGCAATCAGCCCCAGCATTTT; CDR3: CAWGLTGNQPQHF
V: TRBV9; J: TRBJ2-2; D: TRBD2; size: .; DNA: TGTGCCAGCAGCCCCACCGGGACTAGCGGGAACACCGGGGAGCTGTTTTTT; CDR3: CASSPTGTSGNTGELFF
V: TRBV4-1; J: TRBJ2-7; D: TRBD2; size: .; DNA: TGCGCCAGCAGCCAAATCGGACTAGCGTACTACGAGCAGTACTTC; CDR3: CASSQIGLAYYEQYF
V: TRBV9; J: TRBJ1-2; D: .; size: .; DNA: TGTGCCACCGGTGTTTCGGTCGGGGGCTACACCTTC; CDR3: CATGVSVGGYTF
V: TRBV7-9; J: TRBJ2-1; D: .; size: .; DNA: TGTGCCAGCAGTCGGTCCTATTCGGATGAGCAGTTCTTC; CDR3: CASSRSYSDEQFF
V: TRBV11-2; J: TRBJ2-4; D: TRBD1; size: .; DNA: TGTGCCAGCAGCTTTCAGGGGGTCGCCAAAAACATTCAGTACTTC; CDR3: CASSFQGVAKNIQYF
V: TRBV4-3; J: TRBJ2-5; D: .; size: .; DNA: TGCGCCAGCAGCCAAGATTTGCCGGGACTCCGCCAAGAGACCCAGTACTTC; CDR3: CASSQDLPGLRQETQYF
V: TRBV5-4; J: TRBJ2-7; D: .; size: once; DNA: TGTGCCAGCAGCTTAGACAAGCAGGGCGAGCAGTACTTC; CDR3: CASSLDKQGEQYF
V: TRBV9; J: TRBJ2-1; D: .; size: .; DNA: TGTGCCAGCAGCGTAGTAGGACTGACCTACAATGAGCAGTTCTTC; CDR3: CASSVVGLTYNEQFF
V: TRBV21-1; J: TRBJ1-1; D: .; size: .; DNA: TGTGCCAGGGACGGACAAGAAGCTTTCTTT; CDR3: CARDGQEAFF
V: TRBV28; J: TRBJ2-2; D: .; size: once; DNA: TGTGCCAGCAGTCCCCAAAACTTGAGGGAGCTGTTTTTT; CDR3: CASSPQNLRELFF
V: TRBV30; J: TRBJ1-3; D: .; size: .; DNA: TGTGCCTGGAGTTGGTACGGTCACTCTGGAAACACCATATATTTT; CDR3: CAWSWYGHSGNTIYF
V: TRBV28; J: TRBJ2-7; D: .; size: .; DNA: TGTGCCAGCAGATCCCCCGGGGATGGGTTCTCCTACGAGCAGTACTTC; CDR3: CASRSPGDGFSYEQYF
V: TRBV7-2; J: TRBJ2-7; D: TRBD2; size: once; DNA: TGTGCCAGCAGCTTAGGACTAGCGTCCTACGAGCAGTACTTC; CDR3: CASSLGLASYEQYF
V: TRBV7-3; J: TRBJ2-1; D: TRBD2; size: once; DNA: TGTGCCAGCAGCCATCGGACTAGCTCCTACAATGAGCAGTTCTTC; CDR3: CASSHRTSSYNEQFF
V: TRBV28; J: TRBJ2-7; D: TRBD2; size: .; DNA: TGTGCCAGCAGTTTAGGGACTATTTCCCCGGACTACGAGCAGTACTTC; CDR3: CASSLGTISPDYEQYF
V: TRBV4-3; J: TRBJ1-2; D: .; size: .; DNA: TGCGCCAGCAGCCAAGCCAGGAGGGGCGGCTACACCTTC; CDR3: CASSQARRGGYTF
V: TRBV9; J: TRBJ1-1; D: .; size: .; DNA: TGTGCCAGCAGCGTAGTTGGCTCTAGCGGAAACACTGAAGCTTTCTTT; CDR3: CASSVVGSSGNTEAFF
V: TRBV7-3; J: TRBJ2-7; D: TRBD1; size: once; DNA: TGTGCCAGCAGCTTGGGACAGGAGGGGGAGCAGTACTTC; CDR3: CASSLGQEGEQYF
V: TRBV13; J: TRBJ2-7; D: .; size: .; DNA: TGTGCCAGCAGCGCCGCCTTGGAGGGGGGAGGGCTCTACGAGCAGTACTTC; CDR3: CASSAALEGGGLYEQYF
V: TRBV6-1; J: TRBJ1-2; D: .; size: .; DNA: TGTGCCAGCACCTTTTTAGGGGGAGTACTCGATGGCTACACCTTC; CDR3: CASTFLGGVLDGYTF
V: TRBV27; J: TRBJ2-2; D: TRBD1; size: once; DNA: TGTGCCAGCAGTGAAGGGGGCAGGTACGGGGAGCTGTTTTTT; CDR3: CASSEGGRYGELFF
V: TRBV19; J: TRBJ1-2; D: .; size: few; DNA: TGTGCCAGTAGTATATTCGGGGAGTCCTCGCCCTATGGCTACACCTTC; CDR3: CASSIFGESSPYGYTF
V: TRBV5-4; J: TRBJ2-7; D: .; size: .; DNA: TGTGCCAGCAGCTTGGAGGCAGGGGCCTCCTACGAGCAGTACTTC; CDR3: CASSLEAGASYEQYF
V: TRBV4-2; J: TRBJ2-7; D: .; size: .; DNA: TGTGCCAGCAGCCAAGATCAGGGGATGGGGGCCTACGAGCAGTACTTC; CDR3: CASSQDQGMGAYEQYF
V: TRBV5-6; J: TRBJ2-5; D: TRBD1; size: .; DNA: TGTGCCAGCAGCTCGGACAGGTTGGAGACCCAGTACTTC; CDR3: CASSSDRLETQYF
V: TRBV9; J: TRBJ2-1; D: TRBD2; size: once; DNA: TGTGCCAGCAGCCGTTCGGGACTACAAGACGGTGAGCAGTTCTTC; CDR3: CASSRSGLQDGEQFF
V: TRBV29-1; J: TRBJ2-7; D: .; size: .; DNA: TGCAGCGGACTCGGGGGACAGAGCTACGAGCAGTACTTC; CDR3: CSGLGGQSYEQYF
V: TRBV29-1; J: TRBJ2-7; D: TRBD1; size: .; DNA: TGCAGCGTTGATCTGGGACAGGGGGCCTACGAGCAGTACTTC; CDR3: CSVDLGQGAYEQYF
V: TRBV5-1; J: TRBJ2-3; D: .; size: .; DNA: TGCGCCAGCAGCTACACGAGCGGCTACGCTACCATTAGCACAGATACGCAGTATTTT; CDR3: CASSYTSGYATISTDTQYF
V: TRBV6-5; J: TRBJ1-1; D: .; size: few; DNA: TGTGCCAGCAGCACAGGGAGTTCACTGAACACTGAAGCTTTCTTT; CDR3: CASSTGSSLNTEAFF
V: TRBV18; J: TRBJ1-3; D: .; size: .; DNA: TGTGCCAGCTCACCACCGGCAGGGACTGGAAACACCATATATTTT; CDR3: CASSPPAGTGNTIYF
V: TRBV5-1; J: TRBJ1-2; D: TRBD1; size: once; DNA: TGCGCCAGTCGGCCGGGACAGTCTTATGGCTACACCTTC; CDR3: CASRPGQSYGYTF
V: TRBV4-1; J: TRBJ2-1; D: TRBD1; size: .; DNA: TGCGCCAGCAGCCAACCTTGGGACAGCAACGAGCAGTTCTTC; CDR3: CASSQPWDSNEQFF
V: TRBV30; J: TRBJ1-4; D: .; size: .; DNA: TGTGCCTGGAGCGACTCTAATGAAAAACTGTTTTTT; CDR3: CAWSDSNEKLFF
V: TRBV5-4; J: TRBJ1-2; D: TRBD1; size: .; DNA: TGTGCCAGCAGCTTGGGGGGACAGGGATTCTATGGCTACACCTTC; CDR3: CASSLGGQGFYGYTF